This is a list of T cell receptor beta chains from one sample in a study of T-cell memory formation after mild COVID-19. One entry per CDR3 protein results from TCRdb running MiXCR on the 5' RACE reads. The sample carries 120,000 or so distinct CDR3 sequences, about 5.9% recorded once. The sequenced material came from PBMCs or a T cell subset sorted from them (not recorded which). Receptor source: an adult woman who had mild COVID-19 (a few samples of this study predate the infection). Cell type and time point are not known. Both conserved end residues are part of each CDR3. A D gene is named only where the DNA matches it firmly. Expanded clones are given a class, and other clones once, few, many or no size at all.

V gene: TRBV12-3/TRBV12-4
D gene: TRBD1
clone size: many
J gene: TRBJ1-1
CDR3 protein: CASSLALTGTTEAFF
CDR3 DNA: TGTGCCAGCAGTTTAGCCCTGACAGGGACCACTGAAGCTTTCTTT

V gene: TRBV6-1
D gene: TRBD2
clone size: -
J gene: TRBJ2-2
CDR3 protein: CASSPRLAPNTGELFF
CDR3 DNA: TGTGCCAGCAGTCCGCGACTAGCGCCGAACACCGGGGAGCTGTTTTTT

V gene: TRBV4-2
D gene: TRBD2
clone size: few
J gene: TRBJ2-7
CDR3 protein: CASSQVLLAGGSEQYF
CDR3 DNA: TGTGCCAGCAGCCAAGTTTTACTAGCGGGAGGTAGCGAGCAGTACTTC

V gene: TRBV12-3/TRBV12-4
D gene: -
clone size: few
J gene: TRBJ2-1
CDR3 protein: CASRGGTFNEQFF
CDR3 DNA: TGTGCCAGCAGGGGCGGGACCTTCAATGAGCAGTTCTTC

V gene: TRBV27
D gene: -
clone size: many
J gene: TRBJ1-6
CDR3 protein: CASSPWSSYNSPLHF
CDR3 DNA: TGTGCCAGCAGCCCCTGGAGCTCCTATAATTCACCCCTCCACTTT

V gene: TRBV7-9
D gene: -
clone size: -
J gene: TRBJ1-2
CDR3 protein: CASSLAGSPGGTF
CDR3 DNA: TGTGCCAGCAGCTTAGCGGGCTCCCCAGGTGGCACCTTC

V gene: TRBV12-3/TRBV12-4
D gene: -
clone size: many
J gene: TRBJ1-5
CDR3 protein: CASSPPGSPQHF
CDR3 DNA: TGTGCCAGCAGTCCCCCGGGATCGCCCCAGCATTTT

V gene: TRBV11-1
D gene: -
clone size: -
J gene: TRBJ2-3
CDR3 protein: CASGSRSDTQYF
CDR3 DNA: TGTGCCAGCGGATCCCGTTCGGATACGCAGTATTTT

V gene: TRBV7-6
D gene: -
clone size: many
J gene: TRBJ1-2
CDR3 protein: CASSPQTANYGYTF
CDR3 DNA: TGTGCCAGCAGCCCCCAAACAGCCAACTATGGCTACACCTTC

V gene: TRBV5-1
D gene: TRBD1
clone size: many
J gene: TRBJ1-5
CDR3 protein: CASSLSGGAGNQPQHF
CDR3 DNA: TGCGCCAGCAGCTTATCAGGGGGCGCCGGCAATCAGCCCCAGCATTTT

V gene: TRBV25-1
D gene: -
clone size: few
J gene: TRBJ2-7
CDR3 protein: CASSRTGRNSYEQYF
CDR3 DNA: TGTGCCAGCAGTCGTACAGGGCGTAACTCCTACGAGCAGTACTTC

V gene: TRBV5-4
D gene: TRBD2
clone size: many
J gene: TRBJ2-7
CDR3 protein: CASSPRTSGILPYEQYF
CDR3 DNA: TGTGCCAGCAGCCCCAGGACTAGCGGGATTCTCCCCTACGAGCAGTACTTC

V gene: TRBV7-2
D gene: -
clone size: many
J gene: TRBJ2-1
CDR3 protein: CASSFPLGGSHLYNEQFF
CDR3 DNA: TGTGCCAGCAGCTTCCCCCTGGGGGGAAGCCACCTTTACAATGAGCAGTTCTTC

V gene: TRBV20-1
D gene: -
clone size: many
J gene: TRBJ1-1
CDR3 protein: CSARGVPPNTEAFF
CDR3 DNA: TGCAGTGCTAGGGGGGTACCACCGAACACTGAAGCTTTCTTT

V gene: TRBV12-3/TRBV12-4
D gene: -
clone size: few
J gene: TRBJ1-1
CDR3 protein: CASSQYRNTEAFF
CDR3 DNA: TGTGCCAGCAGCCAATACAGGAACACTGAAGCTTTCTTT

V gene: TRBV5-5
D gene: -
clone size: -
J gene: TRBJ2-3
CDR3 protein: CASSADKAPTDTQYF
CDR3 DNA: TGTGCCAGCAGCGCCGACAAAGCCCCCACAGATACGCAGTATTTT

V gene: TRBV30
D gene: -
clone size: few
J gene: TRBJ2-7
CDR3 protein: CAWTGHRAYEQYF
CDR3 DNA: TGTGCCTGGACGGGACACAGAGCCTACGAGCAGTACTTC

V gene: TRBV2
D gene: -
clone size: -
J gene: TRBJ2-3
CDR3 protein: CACRGTTTSTDTQYF
CDR3 DNA: TGTGCCTGCCGCGGGACAACAACTAGCACAGATACGCAGTATTTT

V gene: TRBV29-1
D gene: TRBD1
clone size: many
J gene: TRBJ2-5
CDR3 protein: CSADRGETQYF
CDR3 DNA: TGCAGCGCGGACAGGGGCGAGACCCAGTACTTC

V gene: TRBV5-6
D gene: TRBD1
clone size: -
J gene: TRBJ1-2
CDR3 protein: CASSLPGQLTYGYTF
CDR3 DNA: TGTGCCAGCAGCTTGCCGGGACAGTTAACCTATGGCTACACCTTC

V gene: TRBV5-6
D gene: -
clone size: many
J gene: TRBJ2-7
CDR3 protein: CASSPGHSYEQYF
CDR3 DNA: TGTGCCAGCAGCCCGGGCCACTCCTACGAGCAGTACTTC

V gene: TRBV6-6
D gene: -
clone size: few
J gene: TRBJ1-1
CDR3 protein: CASSYPLTGGEAFF
CDR3 DNA: TGTGCCAGCAGTTATCCCCTTACGGGGGGTGAAGCTTTCTTT

V gene: TRBV5-1
D gene: -
clone size: few
J gene: TRBJ2-2
CDR3 protein: CASSLFQGQGDTGELFF
CDR3 DNA: TGCGCCAGCAGCTTGTTTCAAGGCCAGGGTGATACCGGGGAGCTGTTTTTT

V gene: TRBV5-6
D gene: -
clone size: many
J gene: TRBJ2-4
CDR3 protein: CASSLAKNIQYF
CDR3 DNA: TGTGCCAGCAGCTTGGCCAAAAACATTCAGTACTTC

V gene: TRBV4-2
D gene: -
clone size: many
J gene: TRBJ2-2
CDR3 protein: CASSQVGGDGELFF
CDR3 DNA: TGTGCCAGCAGCCAAGTCGGAGGGGACGGGGAGCTGTTTTTT

V gene: TRBV4-3
D gene: -
clone size: -
J gene: TRBJ2-7
CDR3 protein: CASSPGVAADEQYF
CDR3 DNA: TGCGCCAGCAGCCCCGGGGTAGCGGCGGACGAGCAGTACTTC

V gene: TRBV19
D gene: TRBD1
clone size: few
J gene: TRBJ2-4
CDR3 protein: CASSWTGGKNIQYF
CDR3 DNA: TGTGCCAGTAGTTGGACAGGTGGCAAAAACATTCAGTACTTC

V gene: TRBV12-3/TRBV12-4
D gene: -
clone size: few
J gene: TRBJ1-1
CDR3 protein: CASSYFGGANTEAFF
CDR3 DNA: TGTGCCAGCAGTTACTTCGGGGGGGCTAACACTGAAGCTTTCTTT

V gene: TRBV5-1
D gene: TRBD1
clone size: few
J gene: TRBJ2-2
CDR3 protein: CASNKDRDNTGELFF
CDR3 DNA: TGCGCCAGCAACAAGGACAGGGATAACACCGGGGAGCTGTTTTTT